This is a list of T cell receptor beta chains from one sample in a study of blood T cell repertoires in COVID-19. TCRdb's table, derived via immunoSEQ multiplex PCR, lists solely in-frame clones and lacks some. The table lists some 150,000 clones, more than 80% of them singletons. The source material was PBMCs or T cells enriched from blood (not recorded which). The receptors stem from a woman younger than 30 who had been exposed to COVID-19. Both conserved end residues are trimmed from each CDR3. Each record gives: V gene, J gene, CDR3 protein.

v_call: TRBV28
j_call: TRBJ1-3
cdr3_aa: ASTDVGVGNTIY

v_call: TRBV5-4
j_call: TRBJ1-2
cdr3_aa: ASSRTGDYGYT

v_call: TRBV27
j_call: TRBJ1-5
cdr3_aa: ASSLGRGSNQPQH

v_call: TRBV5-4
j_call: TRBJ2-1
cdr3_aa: ASSSQGGPYNEQF

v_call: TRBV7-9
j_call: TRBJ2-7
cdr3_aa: ASSPLSGTYEQY

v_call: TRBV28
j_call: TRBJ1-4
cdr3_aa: ASNTPTGGREKLF

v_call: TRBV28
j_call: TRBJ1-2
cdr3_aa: ASSSGTGGIVGYT

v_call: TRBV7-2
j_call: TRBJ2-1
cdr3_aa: ASSLGGLAGDDYNEQF

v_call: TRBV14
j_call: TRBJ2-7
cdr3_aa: ASSQAGTYEQY

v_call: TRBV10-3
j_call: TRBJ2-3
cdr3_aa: ATTGTSNTDTQY

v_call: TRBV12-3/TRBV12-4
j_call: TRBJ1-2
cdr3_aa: ASSLTVYGYT

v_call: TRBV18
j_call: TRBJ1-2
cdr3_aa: ASSPPTGSVNYGYT

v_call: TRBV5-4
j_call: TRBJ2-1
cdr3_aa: ASSLLSSGREVWF

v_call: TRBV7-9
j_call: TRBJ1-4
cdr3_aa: ASGPKGHQNEKLF

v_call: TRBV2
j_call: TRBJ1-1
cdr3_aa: ASSFTENTEAF

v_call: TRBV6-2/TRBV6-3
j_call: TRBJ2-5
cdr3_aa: ASSSRQVRKETQY

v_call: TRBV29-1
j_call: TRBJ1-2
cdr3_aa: SVEEQLFNYGYT

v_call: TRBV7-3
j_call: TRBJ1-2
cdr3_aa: ASSSTGANYGYT

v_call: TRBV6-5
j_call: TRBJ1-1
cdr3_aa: ASSRQQGRHTEAF

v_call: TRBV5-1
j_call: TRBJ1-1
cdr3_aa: ASSFAGSLNTEAF

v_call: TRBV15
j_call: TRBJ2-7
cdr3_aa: ATSRGTSGYRQFFYEQY

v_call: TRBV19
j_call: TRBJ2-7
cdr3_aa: ASSIFGTSGGSYEQY

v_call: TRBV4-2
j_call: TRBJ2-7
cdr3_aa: ASSQDVATYEQY